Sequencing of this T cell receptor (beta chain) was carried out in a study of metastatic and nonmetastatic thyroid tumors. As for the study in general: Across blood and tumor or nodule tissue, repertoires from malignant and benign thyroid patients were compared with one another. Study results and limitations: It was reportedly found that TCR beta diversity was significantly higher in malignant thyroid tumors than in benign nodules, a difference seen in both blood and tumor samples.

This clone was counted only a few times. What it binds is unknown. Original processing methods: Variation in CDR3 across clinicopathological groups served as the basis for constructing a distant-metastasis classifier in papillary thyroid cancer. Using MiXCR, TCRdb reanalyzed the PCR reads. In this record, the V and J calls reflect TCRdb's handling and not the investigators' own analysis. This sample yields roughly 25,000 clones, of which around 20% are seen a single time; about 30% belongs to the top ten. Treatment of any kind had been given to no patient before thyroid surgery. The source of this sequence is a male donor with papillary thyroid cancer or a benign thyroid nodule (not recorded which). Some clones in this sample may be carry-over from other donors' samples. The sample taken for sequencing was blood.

The CDR3 is CASSYLGQGRTEAFF. As DNA, the CDR3 is TGTGCCAGCAGTTATCTGGGACAGGGGAGGACTGAAGCTTTCTTT. The chain links TRBV6-6 to TRBJ1-1, with 10 positions matching TRBD1. This CDR3 is 15 amino acids long. The ends lost 3 bases at V and 5 bases at J; junction bases unmatched: 6. CDR1 MNHNY and CDR2 SVGAGI come from the germline V gene (reference sequence).